This T cell receptor beta chain was profiled in a study of T cell responses to AZD1222 COVID-19 vaccine (dated by TCRdb to the early 2020s). General notes on the study: AZD1222 recipients with second doses at about 4 weeks or about 12 weeks were pooled, because spike-specific TCR depth and breadth did not differ between schedules. A total of 233 trial participants underwent TCR sequencing, of whom about 210 received two doses of AZD1222 and some 26 received two doses of the MenACWY control vaccine. Enrollment into the trials was organized by age into subgroups of 18-55, 56-69 and 70-plus years, and those subgroups contained roughly 150, 30 and 60 TCR-sequenced participants, respectively.

CDR1 SGHVS and CDR2 FQNEAQ are derived from the germline V gene. Inclusive of the bounding cysteine and phenylalanine, the CDR3 is 15 residues long. This entry keeps only the CDR3 DNA: 45 bases, framed from base 1. V is pared back by 5 bases and J by 9 bases, with 20 bases lying between the germline termini. Beyond this particular receptor, the publication reports: Because no samples from the day 14 peak response were available, repertoires could be characterized only after the peak T cell response. After two AZD1222 doses, spike-specific TCR breadth and depth were significantly higher than at day 0 and than in MenACWY recipients. Only five to seven AZD1222 recipients were SARS-CoV-2 seropositive at baseline, limiting conclusions about previously exposed vaccinees. Most participants were white British and females outnumbered males, and the authors suggested that clonal diversity may have been underestimated. Nearly half of unique spike-specific TCRs reportedly recognized epitopes outside regions mutated in the B.1.351 and B.1.1.7 variants. CD4 TCRs associated with the vaccine covered the entire spike protein, and the dominant responses were in regions 160-218 and 743-854. The 56-69-year group was small, and its depth increase did not reach significance, likely because of low power.

About this clone: Its cognate antigen has yet to be identified. The input lacks base qualities; no much larger clone sits a single base away.

The CDR3 regions of human TCRbeta chains were analyzed by immunosequencing. As for how the authors treated the data: TCRs in the repertoires were matched against a reference library of SARS-CoV-2-specific TCRs that had been generated with the MIRA antigen-specificity platform. Breadth was defined as the fraction of unique TCRs that were SARS-CoV-2-associated, and depth was defined as the fraction of total T cells that were SARS-CoV-2-associated. Using the MIRA data, each spike-specific TCR was mapped to the spike region that the TCR reacts to and placed in a CD4 or CD8 class. Log10-transformed breadth and depth values were compared by one-way ANOVA with Sidak's multiple comparisons tests. TCRdb provides this immuneACCESS table in a form limited to in-frame rearrangements. Some clones are lacking; in checked studies, under half of them reflect an unresolved V gene, and why the rest are absent is not known. The V and J calls and clone size were taken over from that table, and D and trimming were inferred from the DNA. The sample records 160,000 or so clones, roughly 92% of which are singletons. 2.6% of the sample rests with the top ten.

Taken with the paper, the label for time point translates to: baseline before first vaccination. The vaccinee samples were drawn from two UK trials, COV001 and COV002, one of which was a single-blind randomized controlled phase 2/3 trial testing AZD1222 (ChAdOx1 nCoV-19) in healthy adults. For TCRbeta chain sequencing, PBMC samples from trial participants were taken at day 0 and at day 28 after the second dose. The sequence was obtained from an adult in good health. This material consisted of peripheral blood, taken on day 0 of AZD1222 vaccination. The chain links TRBV7-8 with TRBJ2-1; tentative D gene TRBD2, with 5 bases matching. The CDR3 reads CASSRNAGVRSEQFF. The DNA is TGTGCCAGCAGCCGAAACGCCGGGGTAAGGAGTGAGCAGTTCTTC.